In its sample, the clone carrying this TCR beta chain was seen many times. Its specificity is unknown. Each donor (without exception) was a healthy Caucasian. A universal primer site was added by template switching, and unique molecular identifiers were carried by the cDNA. MiXCR, applied by TCRdb to the 5' RACE reads, yields one record per CDR3 protein. The profile shows around 250,000 distinct CDR3 sequences, approximately 8.6% of them singletons. The entry originates in a study of identical twins. Study outcomes and limitations: For cord blood, abundant beta clonotypes had fewer insertions, unlike memory repertoires, which showed none. Less excess twin sharing appeared in beta out-of-frame sequences.

This CDR3 region has 15 residues. Germline V gene sequence: CDR1 SGHTA, CDR2 FQGNSA. Trimming shortened V by 3 bases and J by 4 bases, and 13 bases separated the two germline ends. These same data were also listed under a study on yellow fever vaccine responses in identical twins.

The TCR sequence derives from a woman under 30 in good health. This chain uses TRBV7-2 with TRBJ1-3, with a weak D call TRBD1 (5 bases). The specimen sequenced was CD8+ T cells sorted from blood. The CDR3 sequence: CASSLGEGTGNTIYF. The CDR3 region has the DNA TGTGCCAGCAGCTTGGGGGAGGGAACAGGAAACACCATATATTTT. Variable domain in full (rest from reference TRBV7-2 and TRBJ1-3): GAGVSQSPSNKVTEKGKDVELRCDPISGHTALYWYRQSLGQGLEFLIYFQGNSAPDKSGLPSDRFSAERTGGSVSTLTIQRTQQEDSAVYLCASSLGEGTGNTIYFGEGSWLTVV.